The 7 T cell receptor beta chains presented below share a single source sample, sequenced in a study of blood T cell repertoires in COVID-19. Assay used: immunoSEQ multiplex PCR; TCRdb lists only in-frame clones, some missing. The table has roughly 43,000 clones, 85% to 90% seen once; the top ten hold roughly 3%. Sequenced input: PBMCs or T cells enriched from blood (not recorded which). Every receptor here comes from a woman aged 45-65 years who had recovered from COVID-19.

This chain links TRBV6-6 with TRBJ2-3; 10 bases are shared with TRBD2. The CDR3 contains 15 residues. V lost 6 bases and J lost 1; bases outside the gene matches: 4. CDR1 and CDR2 (germline): MNHNY, SVGAGI (reference sequence). The CDR3 nucleotides are TGTGCCAGCAGCCAGGGGACTAGCGGCACAGATACGCAGTATTTT. Protein: CASSQGTSGTDTQYF.

This clone was counted only a few times. The V gene is TRBV2, the J gene TRBJ1-2; D remains ambiguous. Trimming stripped 4 bases from V and 4 bases from J, with 10 bases between. There are 13 residues in the CDR3. Germline CDR1 SNHLY, CDR2 FYNNEI. The CDR3 spells CASSAQAGYGYTF. For the CDR3, the DNA is TGTGCCAGCAGTGCCCAAGCAGGCTATGGCTACACCTTC.

A single count supports this clone. The chain links TRBV28 to TRBJ2-1; 8 nucleotides agree with TRBD1. Germline loops: CDR1 MDHEN, CDR2 SYDVKM. V was clipped by 7 bases and J by 5 bases; unmatched bases: 10. The CDR3 runs to 15 residues. This CDR3 is CASTSSGQGNNEQFF. In DNA, the CDR3 is TGTGCCAGCACCTCGTCTGGACAGGGAAACAATGAGCAGTTCTTC.

This chain joins TRBV2 and TRBJ1-5; 7 nucleotides align to TRBD1. The CDR3 loop spans 16 amino acids. The germline V gene has CDR1 SNHLY and CDR2 FYNNEI. After removal of 4 bases from V and 5 bases from J, the junction contained 11 bases not matched to a gene. The CDR3 region has the DNA TGTGCCAGCAGTGCGGAAGCAGGGGGTGATCATCAGCCCCAGCATTTT. This gives the protein CASSAEAGGDHQPQHF.

This chain joins TRBV7-2 and TRBJ2-7; TRBD1 matches at 12 bases. The germline V gene encodes CDR1 SGHTA and CDR2 FQGNSA. Trimming at V came to 4 bases and at J to 6 bases, leaving 10 bases not matched to a gene. The CDR3 contains 16 residues. CDR3 residues: CASSSRGGTGGFEQYF. CDR3 nucleotide sequence: TGTGCCAGCAGCTCCCGAGGGGGGACAGGGGGCTTCGAGCAGTACTTC. The full variable domain, in which reference TRBV7-2 and TRBJ2-7 provide the parts outside the CDR3, is GAGVSQSPSNKVTEKGKDVELRCDPISGHTALYWYRQSLGQGLEFLIYFQGNSAPDKSGLPSDRFSAERTGGSVSTLTIQRTQQEDSAVYLCASSSRGGTGGFEQYFGPGTRLTVT.

This clone was detected once. The chain has TRBV7-2 and TRBJ2-7, with D possibly matching TRBD1 (5 bases). CDR1 SGHTA and CDR2 FQGNSA come from the germline V gene. The CDR3 sequence is 13 residues long. V shed 6 bases and J shed 5 bases, with 14 bases lying between them. In DNA, the CDR3 is TGTGCCAGCAGTTTCCAGGGAAGTAACGAGCAGTACTTC. It translates to CASSFQGSNEQYF. Based on the CDR3 plus reference TRBV7-2 and TRBJ2-7, the full variable domain is GAGVSQSPSNKVTEKGKDVELRCDPISGHTALYWYRQSLGQGLEFLIYFQGNSAPDKSGLPSDRFSAERTGGSVSTLTIQRTQQEDSAVYLCASSFQGSNEQYFGPGTRLTVT.

The chain joins TRBV7-2 to TRBJ2-3, with TRBD2 matching over 9 bases. The V segment lost 1 base and the J segment 0 bases; nucleotides outside the gene matches: 8. Germline V gives CDR1 SGHTA, CDR2 FQGNSA. The CDR3 is 18 amino acids. In nucleotides, the CDR3 is TGTGCCAGCAGCTTAGAGGCTAGCGGGGCCACTAGCACAGATACGCAGTATTTT. Translated: CASSLEASGATSTDTQYF.